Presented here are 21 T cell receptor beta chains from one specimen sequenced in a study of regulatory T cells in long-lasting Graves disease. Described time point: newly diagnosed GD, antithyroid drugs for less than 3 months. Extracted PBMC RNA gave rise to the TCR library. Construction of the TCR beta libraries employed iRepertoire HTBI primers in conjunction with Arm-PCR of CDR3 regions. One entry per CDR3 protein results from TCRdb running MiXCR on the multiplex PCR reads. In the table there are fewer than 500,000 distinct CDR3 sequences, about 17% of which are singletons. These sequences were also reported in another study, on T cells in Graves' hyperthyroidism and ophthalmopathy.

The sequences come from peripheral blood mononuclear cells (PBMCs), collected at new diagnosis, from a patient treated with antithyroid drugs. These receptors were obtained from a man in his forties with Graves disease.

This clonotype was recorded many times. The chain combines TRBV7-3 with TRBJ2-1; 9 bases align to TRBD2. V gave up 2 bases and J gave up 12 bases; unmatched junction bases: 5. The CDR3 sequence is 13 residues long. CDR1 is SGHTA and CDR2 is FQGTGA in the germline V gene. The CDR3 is CASSLGRREGQFF. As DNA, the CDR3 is TGTGCCAGCAGCTTAGGTCGGCGGGAGGGGCAGTTCTTC.

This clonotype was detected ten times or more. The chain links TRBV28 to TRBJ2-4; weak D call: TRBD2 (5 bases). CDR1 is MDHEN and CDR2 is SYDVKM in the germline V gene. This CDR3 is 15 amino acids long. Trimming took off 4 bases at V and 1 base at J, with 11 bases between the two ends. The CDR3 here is CASSSAVTAKNIQYF. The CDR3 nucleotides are TGTGCCAGCAGTTCAGCGGTTACGGCCAAAAACATTCAGTACTTC.

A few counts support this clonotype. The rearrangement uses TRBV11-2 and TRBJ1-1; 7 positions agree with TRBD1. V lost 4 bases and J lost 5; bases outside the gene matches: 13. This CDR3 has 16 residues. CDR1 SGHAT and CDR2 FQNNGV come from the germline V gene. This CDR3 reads CASSYIQTGMGTEAFF. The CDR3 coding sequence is TGTGCCAGCAGCTACATTCAGACAGGGATGGGGACTGAAGCTTTCTTT.

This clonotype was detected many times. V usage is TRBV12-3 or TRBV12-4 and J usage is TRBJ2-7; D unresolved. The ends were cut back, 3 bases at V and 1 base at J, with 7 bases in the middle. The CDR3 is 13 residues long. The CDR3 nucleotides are TGTGCCAGCAGTTTGAGCAGTTCCTACGAGCAGTACTTC. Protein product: CASSLSSSYEQYF.

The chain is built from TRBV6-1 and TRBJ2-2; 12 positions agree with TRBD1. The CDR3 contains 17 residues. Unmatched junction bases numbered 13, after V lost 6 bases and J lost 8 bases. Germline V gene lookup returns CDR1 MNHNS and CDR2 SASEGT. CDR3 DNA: TGTGCCAGCAGAAACATCCCGGGACAGGGGGCGTCAGGGGAGCTGTTTTTT. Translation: CASRNIPGQGASGELFF.

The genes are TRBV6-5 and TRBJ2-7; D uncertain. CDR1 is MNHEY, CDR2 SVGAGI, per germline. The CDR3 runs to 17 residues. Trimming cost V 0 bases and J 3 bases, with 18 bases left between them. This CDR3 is CASSYSSATTRNYEQYF. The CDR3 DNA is TGTGCCAGCAGTTACTCCAGCGCTACGACAAGAAACTACGAGCAGTACTTC.

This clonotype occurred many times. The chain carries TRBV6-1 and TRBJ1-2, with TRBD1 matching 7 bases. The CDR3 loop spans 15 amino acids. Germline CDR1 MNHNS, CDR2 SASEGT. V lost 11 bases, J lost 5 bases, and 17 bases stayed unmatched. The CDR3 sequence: CAGYGGQITSYGYTF. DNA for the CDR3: TGTGCCGGATATGGGGGACAGATTACATCGTATGGCTACACCTTC.

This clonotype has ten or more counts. The DNA for the CDR3 is TGTGCCAGCAGCTCAGGAGGGCTTGAGCAGTTCTTC. Translating gives CASSSGGLEQFF. This rearrangement joins TRBV7-9 to TRBJ2-1, with D possibly TRBD2 on 6 matching bases. The CDR3 has 12 amino acids. The ends were cut back, 4 bases at V and 9 bases at J, with 10 bases in the middle. Germline V gives CDR1 SEHNR, CDR2 FQNEAQ (reference sequence). Together with reference TRBV7-9 and TRBJ2-1, the CDR3 gives the full variable domain: DTGVSQNPRHKITKRGQNVTFRCDPISEHNRLYWYRQTLGQGPEFLTYFQNEAQLEKSRLLSDRFSAERPKGSFSTLEIQRTEQGDSAMYLCASSSGGLEQFFGPGTRLTVL.

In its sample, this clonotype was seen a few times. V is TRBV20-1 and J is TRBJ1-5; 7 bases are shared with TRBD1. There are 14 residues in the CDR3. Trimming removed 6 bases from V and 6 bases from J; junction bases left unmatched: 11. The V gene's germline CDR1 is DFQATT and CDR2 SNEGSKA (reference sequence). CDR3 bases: TGCAGTGCCCTCCGGACAGGTTTTAGTCAGCCCCAGCATTTT. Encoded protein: CSALRTGFSQPQHF.

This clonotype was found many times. The CDR3 region has the DNA TGCAGCGTTGGGACACAGCGCACAGATACGCAGTATTTT. It yields the protein CSVGTQRTDTQYF. J is TRBJ2-3 and V is TRBV29-1; D is perhaps TRBD1 (5 bases). Trimming took 4 bases from V and 1 from J, leaving 9 bases between them. This CDR3 spans 13 amino acids. Germline V lookup: CDR1 SQVTM, CDR2 ANQGSEA.

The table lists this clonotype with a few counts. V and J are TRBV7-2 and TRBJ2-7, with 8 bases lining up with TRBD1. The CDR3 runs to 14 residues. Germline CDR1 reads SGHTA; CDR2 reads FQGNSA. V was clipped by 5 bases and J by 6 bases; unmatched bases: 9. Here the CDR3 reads CASSPPTGVGEQYF. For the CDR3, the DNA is TGTGCCAGCAGCCCGCCGACAGGGGTGGGCGAGCAGTACTTC.

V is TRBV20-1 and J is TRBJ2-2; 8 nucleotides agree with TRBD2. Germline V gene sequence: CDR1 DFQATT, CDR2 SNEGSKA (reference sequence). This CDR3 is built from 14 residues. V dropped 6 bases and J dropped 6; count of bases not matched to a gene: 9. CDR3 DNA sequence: TGCAGTGCACAACTAGCGGAGGGGCCCGGGGAGCTGTTTTTT. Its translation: CSAQLAEGPGELFF.

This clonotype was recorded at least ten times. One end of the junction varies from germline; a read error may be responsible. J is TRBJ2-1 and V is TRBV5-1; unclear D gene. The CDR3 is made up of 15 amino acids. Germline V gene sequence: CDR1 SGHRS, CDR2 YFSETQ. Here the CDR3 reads CASSFSLSSYNEQFF. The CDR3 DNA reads TGCGCCAGCAGCTTTAGCCTGAGCTCCTACAATGAGCAATTCTTC.

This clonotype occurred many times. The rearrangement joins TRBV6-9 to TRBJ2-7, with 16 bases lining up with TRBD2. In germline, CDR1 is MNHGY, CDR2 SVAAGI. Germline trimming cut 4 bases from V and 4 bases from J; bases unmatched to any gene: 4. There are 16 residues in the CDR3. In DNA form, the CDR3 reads TGTGCCAGCAGTTCGGCGGGACTAGCGGGAGGGTACGAGCAGTACTTC. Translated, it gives CASSSAGLAGGYEQYF.

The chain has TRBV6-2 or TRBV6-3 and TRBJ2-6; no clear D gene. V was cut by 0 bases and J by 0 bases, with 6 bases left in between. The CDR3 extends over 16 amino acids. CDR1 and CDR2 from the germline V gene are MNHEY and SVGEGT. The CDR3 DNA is TGTGCCAGCAGTTACTCGGATAACTCTGGGGCCAACGTCCTGACTTTC. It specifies CASSYSDNSGANVLTF.

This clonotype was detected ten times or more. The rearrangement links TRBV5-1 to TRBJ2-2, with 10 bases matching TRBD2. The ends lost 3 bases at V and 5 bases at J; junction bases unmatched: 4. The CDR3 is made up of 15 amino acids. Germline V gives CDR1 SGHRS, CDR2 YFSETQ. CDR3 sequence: CASSSLTSGTGELFF. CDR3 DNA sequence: TGCGCCAGCAGCTCGTTGACTAGCGGGACCGGGGAGCTGTTTTTT.

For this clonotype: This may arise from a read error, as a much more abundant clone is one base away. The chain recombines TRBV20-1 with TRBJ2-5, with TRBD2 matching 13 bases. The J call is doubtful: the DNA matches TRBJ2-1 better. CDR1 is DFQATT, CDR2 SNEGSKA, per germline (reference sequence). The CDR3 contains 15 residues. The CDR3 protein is CSAHTGTSGKNGQFF. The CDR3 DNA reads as TGCAGTGCTCATACCGGGACTAGCGGGAAAAATGGGCAGTTCTTC.

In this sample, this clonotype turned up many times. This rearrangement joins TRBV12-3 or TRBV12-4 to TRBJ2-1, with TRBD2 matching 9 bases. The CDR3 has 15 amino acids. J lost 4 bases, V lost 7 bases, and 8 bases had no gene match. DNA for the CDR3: TGTGCCAGCACCCCGGGGGCGGGAGGGTACAATGAGCAGTTCTTC. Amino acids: CASTPGAGGYNEQFF.

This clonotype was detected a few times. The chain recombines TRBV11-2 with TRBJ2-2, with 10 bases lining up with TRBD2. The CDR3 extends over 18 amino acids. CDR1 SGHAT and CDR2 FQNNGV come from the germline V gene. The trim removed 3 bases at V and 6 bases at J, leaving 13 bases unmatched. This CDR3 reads CASSFPVGTSAPPGELFF. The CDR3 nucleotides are TGTGCCAGCAGCTTCCCCGTTGGGACTAGCGCGCCGCCCGGGGAGCTGTTTTTT.

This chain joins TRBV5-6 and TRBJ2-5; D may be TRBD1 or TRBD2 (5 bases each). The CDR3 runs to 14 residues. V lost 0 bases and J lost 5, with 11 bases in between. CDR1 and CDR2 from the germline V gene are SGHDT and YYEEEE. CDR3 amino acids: CASSLGSWGETQYF. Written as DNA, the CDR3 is TGTGCCAGCAGCTTGGGCTCCTGGGGGGAGACCCAGTACTTC.

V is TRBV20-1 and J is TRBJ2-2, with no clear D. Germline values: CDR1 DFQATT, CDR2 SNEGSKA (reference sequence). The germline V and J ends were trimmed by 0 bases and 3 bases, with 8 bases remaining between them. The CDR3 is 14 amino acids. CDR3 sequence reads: CSARDFKDTGELFF. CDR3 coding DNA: TGCAGTGCTAGAGATTTCAAGGACACCGGGGAGCTGTTTTTT.